What follows is one T cell receptor beta chain and its context. Its cognate antigen is unknown. This CDR3 comprises 12 residues. Germline values: CDR1 MNHNY, CDR2 SVGAGI (reference sequence). The V end lost 5 bases, the J end lost 5 bases, and 7 bases lay between the germline ends. The data belong to a study of cytomegalovirus exposure and HLA in healthy donors. While the first cohort had around 700 subjects, the donors belonged to the separate validation cohort of over a hundred subjects. This table comes from immunoSEQ multiplex PCR, and its TCRdb copy is limited to in-frame clones, with some not included. The sample consists of 220,000 or so clones, 75% to 90% of them appearing once. General study findings and limits: It was reported that the classifier diagnosed cytomegalovirus status with high specificity and sensitivity in both the original and validation cohorts. There were three CMV-associated chains whose specificity for CMV antigens was confirmed in vitro. Associated with cytomegalovirus, according to the listing, were some 180 TCR beta chains.

The sequence derives from a woman between 18 and 30 years old in good health and CMV-seronegative. Sequenced material: PBMCs. The chain combines TRBV6-6 with TRBJ1-5; D is uncertain. CDR3 protein: CASSPYYQPQHF. The DNA of the CDR3 is TGTGCCAGCAGTCCGTATTATCAGCCCCAGCATTTT.